The 24 T cell receptor beta chains in this list originate from one sample, sequenced in a study of T cell repertoires in cytomegalovirus infection. TCRdb reprocessed the reads via MiXCR and lists one record per CDR3 protein. The repertoire has 250,000 to 300,000 distinct CDR3 sequences, under 25% of them found once; the top ten carry roughly a fifth. These receptors' antigens are unknown. This material consisted of cultured PBMCs, taken from culture after CMV antigen stimulation. The receptors were gathered from a human donor in good health (CMV status not recorded). Some clones in this sample may be carry-over from other donors' samples.

This chain connects TRBV7-4 to TRBJ1-1; tentatively, D is TRBD1 (5 bases). V lost 1 base and J lost 1, with 7 bases in between. Germline V gives CDR1 SGHVT, CDR2 SQSDAQ. The length of the CDR3 is 14 residues. CDR3 sequence: CASSLGQQNTEAFF. The CDR3 nucleotides are TGTGCCAGCAGCTTAGGACAGCAGAACACTGAAGCTTTCTTT.

The table lists this clonotype with a few counts. V and J are TRBV19 and TRBJ1-5; 8 bases agree with TRBD1. With V trimmed by 5 bases and J by 0 bases, 3 bases remained unmatched. This CDR3 has 15 residues. CDR1 and CDR2 from the germline V gene are LNHDA and SQIVND (reference sequence). The CDR3 nucleotides read TGTGCCAGTAGTCGGACAGGGACTAGCAATCAGCCCCAGCATTTT. Its translation is CASSRTGTSNQPQHF.

V gene TRBV19 combines with J gene TRBJ1-5, with unresolved D. With 6 bases removed from V and 0 bases from J, the gap between germline ends came to 12 bases. This CDR3 spans 15 amino acids. CDR1 is LNHDA, CDR2 SQIVND, per germline (reference sequence). In nucleotides, the CDR3 is TGTGCCAGTAGACCGGACGGCCATAGCAATCAGCCCCAGCATTTT. This encodes CASRPDGHSNQPQHF.

This clonotype was seen at least ten times. The V gene is TRBV7-2, the J gene TRBJ1-2, with 7 bases lining up with TRBD1. CDR1 is SGHTA and CDR2 is FQGNSA in the germline V gene. The V segment lost 5 bases and the J segment 3 bases; nucleotides outside the gene matches: 0. The CDR3 is 12 amino acids. The CDR3 bases are TGTGCCAGCAGCGGACAGGACTATGGCTACACCTTC. Encoded protein: CASSGQDYGYTF.

This clonotype was counted between two and nine times. This sequence joins TRBV7-2 and TRBJ2-2, with D possibly being TRBD1 (5 bases). Germline loops: CDR1 SGHTA, CDR2 FQGNSA. CDR3 size: 16 residues. Trimming removed 3 bases from V and 6 bases from J, with 17 bases in between. CDR3 nucleotide sequence: TGTGCCAGCAGCTTGACACCAGGGTTCTACGCCGGGGAGCTGTTTTTT. It is translated as CASSLTPGFYAGELFF.

This clonotype was recorded many times. The V call is TRBV7-9, the J call TRBJ2-7, with D possibly matching TRBD2 (6 bases). There are 14 residues in the CDR3. Trimming left V 3 bases short and J 6 bases short, with 15 bases between. CDR1 and CDR2 (germline): SEHNR, FQNEAQ (reference sequence). The CDR3 region is CASSLKGLPAEQYF. The DNA for the CDR3 is TGTGCCAGCAGCTTGAAGGGACTCCCCGCCGAGCAGTACTTC.

This clonotype was counted between two and nine times. The rearrangement joins TRBV6-2 or TRBV6-3 to TRBJ2-3; 9 positions match TRBD1. Per the germline V gene, CDR1 is MNHEY and CDR2 is SVGEGT. V gave up 6 bases and J gave up 4 bases; unmatched junction bases: 5. This CDR3 has 14 residues. The CDR3 DNA reads TGTGCCAGCAGCAGGGACAGGGCGGCAGATACGCAGTATTTT. Translation: CASSRDRAADTQYF.

This clonotype was seen just once. A single base separates this from a much larger clone, so it may be a read error. CDR3 nucleotides: TGTGCCAGCAGCCGATTGGGGAGTACGCAGTATTTT. This gives the protein CASSRLGSTQYF. V is TRBV7-2 and J is TRBJ2-3; tentative D call: TRBD2 (5 bases). Trimming removed 5 bases at V and 8 bases at J, with 11 bases between. Looked up from germline, CDR1 is SGHTA and CDR2 is FQGNSA. The CDR3 covers 12 residues.

V and J are TRBV12-3 or TRBV12-4 and TRBJ2-3; maybe TRBD2 (5 bases). Between the trimmed V and J ends, which lost 3 bases and 6 bases, there was a span of 16 bases. The CDR3 consists of 15 residues. The CDR3 bases are TGTGCCAGCAGTTTCCCCGAAGGAGGCTCCGATACGCAGTATTTT. This encodes CASSFPEGGSDTQYF.

The chain joins TRBV28 to TRBJ2-7; tentative D call: TRBD2 (6 bases). V was cut by 7 bases and J by 6 bases, with 25 bases left in between. Germline-derived CDR1 and CDR2 are MDHEN and SYDVKM. The CDR3 is 16 residues long. The CDR3 region is CASTPSLGGLEGEQYF. CDR3 nucleotides: TGTGCCAGCACCCCTTCGCTCGGCGGCTTGGAGGGCGAGCAGTACTTC.

V is TRBV28 and J is TRBJ1-1; D is uncertain. The CDR3 length is 15 residues. CDR1 is MDHEN, CDR2 SYDVKM, per germline. The V gene lost 3 bases and the J gene lost 0 bases, with 11 bases spanning the gap. CDR3 protein: CASSFPTPLNTEAFF. In DNA form, the CDR3 reads TGTGCCAGCAGTTTCCCGACACCCCTGAACACTGAAGCTTTCTTT. The variable domain in full, with the rest retrieved from reference TRBV28 and TRBJ1-1, is DVKVTQSSRYLVKRTGEKVFLECVQDMDHENMFWYRQDPGLGLRLIYFSYDVKMKEKGDIPEGYSVSREKKERFSLILESASTNQTSMYLCASSFPTPLNTEAFFGQGTRLTVV.

This rearrangement joins TRBV6-2 or TRBV6-3 to TRBJ1-1; no clear D gene. The V end lost 6 bases, the J end lost 7 bases, and 12 bases lay between the germline ends. Per germline, CDR1 MNHEY and CDR2 SVGEGT. This CDR3 is 12 amino acids long. The CDR3 region has the DNA TGTGCCAGCAGCAACGGGTTTCGTGAAGCTTTCTTT. Protein product: CASSNGFREAFF.

The J gene is TRBJ2-3, the V gene TRBV28; D uncertain. The CDR3 spans 14 residues. The germline V gene has CDR1 MDHEN and CDR2 SYDVKM. V was cut by 7 bases and J by 0 bases, with 11 bases left in between. CDR3 sequence (DNA): TGTGCCAGCATGTGGCCGGGTAGCACAGATACGCAGTATTTT. Protein sequence: CASMWPGSTDTQYF. Combining the CDR3 with reference TRBV28 and TRBJ2-3 gives the whole variable domain DVKVTQSSRYLVKRTGEKVFLECVQDMDHENMFWYRQDPGLGLRLIYFSYDVKMKEKGDIPEGYSVSREKKERFSLILESASTNQTSMYLCASMWPGSTDTQYFGPGTRLTVL.

This clonotype was picked up a small number of times. J is TRBJ1-2 and V is TRBV11-2; 11 positions match TRBD1. The CDR3 extends over 14 amino acids. The V segment lost 3 bases and the J segment 8 bases; nucleotides outside the gene matches: 5. CDR1 SGHAT and CDR2 FQNNGV come from the germline V gene. Here the CDR3 reads CASSLTGQGVGYTF. The CDR3 coding sequence is TGTGCCAGCAGCTTGACGGGACAGGGGGTCGGCTACACCTTC.

The chain carries TRBV7-2 and TRBJ2-6; 7 positions agree with TRBD1. This CDR3 spans 15 amino acids. With V trimmed by 5 bases and J by 2 bases, 3 bases remained unmatched. The germline gives CDR1 SGHTA, CDR2 FQGNSA. The CDR3 DNA reads TGTGCCAGCAGCCGGGACAGCGCTGGGGCCAACGTCCTGACTTTC. This translates into CASSRDSAGANVLTF.

The sample holds a few counts of this clonotype. The chain combines TRBV10-3 with TRBJ2-2, with 9 bases that match TRBD2. Germline CDR1 reads ENHRY; CDR2 reads SYGVKD. V shed 4 bases, J shed 3 bases, and the junction held 0 bases outside the gene matches. CDR3 size: 14 residues. The chain's CDR3 is CAISGTSDTGELFF. The CDR3 nucleotides are TGTGCCATCAGTGGGACTAGCGACACCGGGGAGCTGTTTTTT.

This clonotype was observed a few times. This chain links TRBV7-2 with TRBJ2-1; D might be TRBD1 (6 bases). V dropped 5 bases and J dropped 4 bases, with 12 bases sitting between them. This CDR3 comprises 14 residues. Germline CDR1 SGHTA, CDR2 FQGNSA. Written as DNA, the CDR3 is TGTGCCAGCAGCCAGACCGGGACATACAATGAGCAGTTCTTC. It translates to CASSQTGTYNEQFF.

This clonotype was recorded a few times. The gene calls are TRBV4-1 and TRBJ2-1, with 13 positions matching TRBD2. V gave up 3 bases and J gave up 7 bases; unmatched junction bases: 6. This CDR3 region has 16 residues. CDR1 MGHRA and CDR2 YSYEKL come from the germline V gene. This chain's CDR3 is CASSHEGLAGPNEQFF. The CDR3 DNA reads as TGCGCCAGCAGCCATGAGGGACTAGCGGGGCCAAATGAGCAGTTCTTC.

This chain connects TRBV14 to TRBJ2-2; 11 nucleotides align to TRBD2. Germline values: CDR1 SGHDN, CDR2 FVKESK. This CDR3 has 16 residues. The V segment lost 4 bases and the J segment 5 bases; nucleotides outside the gene matches: 6. The CDR3 sequence is CASSPIAGGRTGELFF. DNA of the CDR3: TGTGCCAGCAGCCCGATAGCGGGAGGGCGAACCGGGGAGCTGTTTTTT.

This clonotype was observed a few times. This rearrangement joins TRBV4-2 to TRBJ1-1; no reliable D call. This CDR3 region has 14 residues. CDR1 is LGHNA, CDR2 YNFKEQ, per germline. Trimming removed 2 bases at V and 8 bases at J, with 15 bases between. Here the CDR3 reads CASSQPSLISEAFF. CDR3 bases: TGTGCCAGCAGCCAACCCTCACTCATTTCAGAAGCTTTCTTT.

The sample holds a few counts of this clonotype. The gene calls are TRBV6-2 or TRBV6-3 and TRBJ2-2; 7 nucleotides align to TRBD1. The CDR3 is 15 amino acids. Germline V gene sequence: CDR1 MNHEY, CDR2 SVGEGT. V lost 6 bases, J lost 6 bases, and 10 bases stayed unmatched. The CDR3 is CASSLRTGVSGELFF. The CDR3 DNA reads TGTGCCAGCAGCCTCCGGACAGGTGTATCCGGGGAGCTGTTTTTT.

This chain joins TRBV15 and TRBJ2-2, with unresolved D. This CDR3 is built from 15 residues. The V gene lost 5 bases and the J gene lost 0 bases, with 10 bases spanning the gap. Germline values: CDR1 LNHNV, CDR2 YYDKDF (reference sequence). Here the CDR3 DNA reads TGTGCCACCAGCTCCCCCCGGACGAACACCGGGGAGCTGTTTTTT. Encoded protein: CATSSPRTNTGELFF.

This clonotype was picked up many times. V usage is TRBV6-2 or TRBV6-3 and J usage is TRBJ2-5; 15 nucleotides match TRBD2. The CDR3 totals 18 residues. CDR1 MNHEY and CDR2 SVGEGT come from the germline V gene. Germline trimming cut 6 bases from V and 3 bases from J; bases unmatched to any gene: 11. The CDR3 loop reads CASSLPSGLAGGKETQYF. The CDR3 DNA follows: TGTGCCAGCAGCCTCCCCTCTGGACTAGCGGGAGGGAAAGAGACCCAGTACTTC.

This clonotype was detected only a few times. The CDR3 loop is CASSLKASSSYEQYF. CDR3 bases: TGTGCCAGCAGTTTAAAAGCGTCTAGCTCCTACGAGCAGTACTTC. The rearrangement uses TRBV27 and TRBJ2-7, with D hard to call. Looked up from germline, CDR1 is MNHEY and CDR2 is SMNVEV (reference sequence). The germline V and J ends were trimmed by 2 bases and 0 bases, with 11 bases remaining between them. The CDR3 extends over 15 amino acids.